This TCR beta chain was recovered during a study of shared clonotypes between healthy human individuals. It was into CD45RA+ naive and CD45RA-negative memory subsets that the CD4+ cells were split. Sequencing was performed with immunoSEQ multiplex PCR; in TCRdb, only in-frame clones are kept and a portion is missing. The sample records some 1,100,000 clones, 75% to 80% being singletons. The CDR3 runs to 14 residues. CDR1 and CDR2 (germline): SGHDT, YYEEEE. V was pared by 4 bases and J by 15 bases, with 10 bases of the junction left unmatched. V and J are TRBV5-6 and TRBJ2-1; 13 nucleotides match TRBD2. Sequencing was performed on memory CD4+ T cells from PBMCs. Subset described: CD45RA-negative fraction. The sequence was collected from a man between 18 and 35 years old in good health. Some clones in this sample may be carry-over from other donors' samples. Written as DNA, the CDR3 is TGTGCCAGCAGCCTACTAGCGGGAGGGCCTCAGGGGTTCTTC. Translated: CASSLLAGGPQGFF. The complete variable domain, with remaining parts taken from reference TRBV5-6 and TRBJ2-1, reads DAGVTQSPTHLIKTRGQQVTLRCSPKSGHDTVSWYQQALGQGPQFIFQYYEEEERQRGNFPDRFSGHQFPNYSSELNVNALLLGDSALYLCASSLLAGGPQGFFGPGTRLTVL.